This T cell receptor (beta chain) appears in the sequencing data of a study of neurological immune-mediated disorders. Turning to this clonotype: The junction differs from germline at one of its ends, possibly a read error.

The CDR3 spans 15 residues. Germline lookup yields CDR1 MNHEY and CDR2 SVGAGI. MiXCR, applied by TCRdb to the 5' RACE reads, yields one record per CDR3 protein. The sample records 35,000 to 40,000 distinct CDR3 sequences, 2.5% being singletons. The origin of this receptor is a man aged 50 to 59 with multiple sclerosis. The rearrangement uses TRBV6-5 and TRBJ1-6; 9 positions agree with TRBD1. Material: PBMCs. CDR3 sequence reads: CASSYSGTGNSPLNF. The CDR3 DNA reads as TGTGCCAGCAGTTACTCCGGGACAGGGAATTCACCCCTCAACTTT.